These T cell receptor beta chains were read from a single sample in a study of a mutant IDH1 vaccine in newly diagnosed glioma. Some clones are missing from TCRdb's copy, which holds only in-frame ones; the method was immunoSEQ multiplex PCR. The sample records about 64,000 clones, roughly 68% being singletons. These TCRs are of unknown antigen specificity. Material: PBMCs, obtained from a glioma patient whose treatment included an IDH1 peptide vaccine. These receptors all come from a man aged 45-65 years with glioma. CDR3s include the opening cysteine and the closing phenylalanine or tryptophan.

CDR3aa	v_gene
CASSQDPGTGNNIQYF	TRBV4-2
CASSPGTGQETQYF	TRBV7-7
CASSVAQVNTEAFF	TRBV9
CASSPDTGELFF	TRBV7-7
CASSLGQWGVTEAFF	TRBV5-1
CASSRSMNTEAFF	TRBV18
CASSSPGHKSDTQYF	TRBV7-6
CASSQLTGFITGELFF	TRBV14
CASSPGTGIDTEAFF	TRBV6-6
CSVEEDGYEQYF	TRBV29-1
CARLQGADTEAFF	TRBV5-3
CASSSSGASLEQYF	TRBV5-1
CASSSFFGGTSYEQYF	TRBV5-6
CACRPDSAYEQYF	TRBV18
CASSGGPGYNSPLHF	TRBV5-6
CASSLLRETEAFF	TRBV7-9
CASSDWDRPGYTF	TRBV19
CASSVGPRGGTEAFF	TRBV9